This T cell receptor (beta chain) emerged from a study of blood T cell repertoires in COVID-19. Study details: Acute-phase and convalescent COVID-19 samples originated in the United States, Italy and Spain. Sources were T cells, B-cell-depleted T cells, or PBMCs; the material itself was cDNA or gDNA.

The V segment lost 3 bases and the J segment 7 bases; nucleotides outside the gene matches: 15. The CDR3 is 17 residues long. CDR1 and CDR2 (germline): GTSNPN, SVGIG (reference sequence). How the authors handled the data: Counts of nucleated cells, estimated from reference gene primer amplification, were obtained. Clones were read by immunoSEQ multiplex PCR, and TCRdb kept only the in-frame ones, dropping some. The V and J calls and the clone size are those of that table, but D and trimming were determined from the DNA. Altogether about 140,000 clones are present, 70% to 90% being singletons, with the ten largest covering around 3%.

The sequence was obtained from a man between 45 and 60 years old with acute or convalescent COVID-19. The V gene is TRBV30, the J gene TRBJ2-3; 11 bases are a match to TRBD2. The specimen was peripheral blood. CDR3 residues: CAWSPRTGLAETHTQYF. The CDR3 DNA is TGTGCCTGGAGCCCTCGTACGGGACTAGCGGAGACCCATACGCAGTATTTT.